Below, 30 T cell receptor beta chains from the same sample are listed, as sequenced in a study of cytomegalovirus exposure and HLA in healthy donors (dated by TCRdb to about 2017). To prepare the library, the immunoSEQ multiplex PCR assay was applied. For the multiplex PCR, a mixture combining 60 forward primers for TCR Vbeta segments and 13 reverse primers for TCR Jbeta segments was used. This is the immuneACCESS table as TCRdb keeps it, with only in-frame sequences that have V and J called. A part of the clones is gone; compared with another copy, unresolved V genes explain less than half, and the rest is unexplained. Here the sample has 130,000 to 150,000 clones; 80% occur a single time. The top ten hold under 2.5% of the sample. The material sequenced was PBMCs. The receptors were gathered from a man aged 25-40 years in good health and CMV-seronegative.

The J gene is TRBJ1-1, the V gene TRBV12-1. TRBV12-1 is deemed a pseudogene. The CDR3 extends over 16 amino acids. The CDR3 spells CASINGAGRGRTEAFF. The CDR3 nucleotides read TGTGCCAGCATCAATGGGGCAGGTCGGGGGAGAACTGAAGCTTTCTTT.

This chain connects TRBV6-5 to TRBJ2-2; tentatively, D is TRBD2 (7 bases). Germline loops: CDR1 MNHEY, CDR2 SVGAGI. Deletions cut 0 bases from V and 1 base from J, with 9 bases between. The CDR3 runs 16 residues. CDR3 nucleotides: TGTGCCAGCAGTTACTCAGGGGGGGGGAACACCGGGGAGCTGTTTTTT. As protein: CASSYSGGGNTGELFF.

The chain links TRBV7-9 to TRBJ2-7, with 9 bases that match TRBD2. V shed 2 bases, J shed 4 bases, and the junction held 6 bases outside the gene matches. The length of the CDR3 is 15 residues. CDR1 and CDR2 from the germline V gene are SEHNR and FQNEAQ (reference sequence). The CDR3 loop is CASSLKASGNYEQYF. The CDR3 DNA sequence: TGTGCCAGCAGCTTAAAGGCTAGCGGGAATTACGAGCAGTACTTC.

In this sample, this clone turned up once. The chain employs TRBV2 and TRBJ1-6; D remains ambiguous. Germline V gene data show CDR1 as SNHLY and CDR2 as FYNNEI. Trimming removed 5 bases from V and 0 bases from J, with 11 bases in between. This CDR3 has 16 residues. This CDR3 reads CASSSRRSSYNSPLHF. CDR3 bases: TGTGCCAGCAGTAGTCGAAGGAGCTCCTATAATTCACCCCTCCACTTT.

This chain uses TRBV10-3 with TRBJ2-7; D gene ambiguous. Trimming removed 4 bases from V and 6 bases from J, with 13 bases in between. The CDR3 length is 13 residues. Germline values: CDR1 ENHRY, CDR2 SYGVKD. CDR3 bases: TGTGCCATCAGTGGATCCGGGTCTCTCGAGCAGTACTTC. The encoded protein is CAISGSGSLEQYF.

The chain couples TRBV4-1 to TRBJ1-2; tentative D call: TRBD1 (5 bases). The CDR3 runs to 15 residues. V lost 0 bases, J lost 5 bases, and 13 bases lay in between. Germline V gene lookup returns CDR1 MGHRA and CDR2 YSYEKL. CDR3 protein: CASSQDRRGGYGYTF. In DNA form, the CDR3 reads TGCGCCAGCAGCCAAGATCGACGGGGGGGATATGGCTACACCTTC.

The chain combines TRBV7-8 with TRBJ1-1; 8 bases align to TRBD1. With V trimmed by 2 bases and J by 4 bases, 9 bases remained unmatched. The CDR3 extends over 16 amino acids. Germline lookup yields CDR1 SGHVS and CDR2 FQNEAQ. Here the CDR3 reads CASSLRQGNILTEAFF. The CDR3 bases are TGTGCCAGCAGCTTAAGACAGGGGAATATACTCACTGAAGCTTTCTTT.

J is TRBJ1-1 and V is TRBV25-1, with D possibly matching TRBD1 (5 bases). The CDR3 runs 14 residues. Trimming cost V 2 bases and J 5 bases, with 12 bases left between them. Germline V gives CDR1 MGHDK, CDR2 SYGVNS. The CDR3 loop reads CASSEPFQGTEAFF. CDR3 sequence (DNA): TGTGCCAGCAGTGAACCTTTCCAGGGAACTGAAGCTTTCTTT.

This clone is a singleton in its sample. DNA of the CDR3: TGCGCCAGCAGCCCAGGCGCGGGACGATGGAACACCATATATTTT. Protein product: CASSPGAGRWNTIYF. The chain combines TRBV5-1 with TRBJ1-3, with D maybe TRBD1 (5 bases). Germline lookup yields CDR1 SGHRS and CDR2 YFSETQ. This CDR3 contains 15 residues. V was cut by 4 bases and J by 7 bases, with 18 bases left in between. The variable domain in full, with the rest retrieved from reference TRBV5-1 and TRBJ1-3, is KAGVTQTPRYLIKTRGQQVTLSCSPISGHRSVSWYQQTPGQGLQFLFEYFSETQRNKGNFPGRFSGRQFSNSRSEMNVSTLELGDSALYLCASSPGAGRWNTIYFGEGSWLTVV.

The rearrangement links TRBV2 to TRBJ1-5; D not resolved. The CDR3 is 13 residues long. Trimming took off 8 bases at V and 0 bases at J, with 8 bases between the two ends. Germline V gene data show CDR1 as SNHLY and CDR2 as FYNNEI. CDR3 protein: CASQQISNQPQHF. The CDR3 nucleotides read TGTGCCAGCCAACAAATTAGCAATCAGCCCCAGCATTTT.

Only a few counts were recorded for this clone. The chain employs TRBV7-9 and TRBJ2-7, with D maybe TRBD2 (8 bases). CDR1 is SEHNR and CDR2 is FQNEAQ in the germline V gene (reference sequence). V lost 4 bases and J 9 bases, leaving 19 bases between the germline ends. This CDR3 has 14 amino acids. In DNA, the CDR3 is TGTGCCAGCAGCTCGGGAGGGACAGCCAGAGGGCAGTACTTC. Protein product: CASSSGGTARGQYF.

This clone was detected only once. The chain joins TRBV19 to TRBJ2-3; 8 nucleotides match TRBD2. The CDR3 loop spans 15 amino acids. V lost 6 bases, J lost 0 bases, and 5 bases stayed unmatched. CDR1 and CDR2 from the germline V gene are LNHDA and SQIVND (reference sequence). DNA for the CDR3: TGTGCCAGTAGACCGACTAGCGCGAGCACAGATACGCAGTATTTT. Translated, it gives CASRPTSASTDTQYF.

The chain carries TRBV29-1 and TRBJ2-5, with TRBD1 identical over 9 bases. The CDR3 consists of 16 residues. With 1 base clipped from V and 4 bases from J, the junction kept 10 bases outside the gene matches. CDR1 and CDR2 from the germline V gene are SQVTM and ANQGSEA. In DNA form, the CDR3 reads TGCAGCGTTGAAGTACAGGGGGCGATCTCGGCAGAGACCCAGTACTTC. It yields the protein CSVEVQGAISAETQYF. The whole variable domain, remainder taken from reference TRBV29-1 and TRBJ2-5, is SAVISQKPSRDICQRGTSLTIQCQVDSQVTMMFWYRQQPGQSLTLIATANQGSEATYESGFVIDKFPISRPNLTFSTLTVSNMSPEDSSIYLCSVEVQGAISAETQYFGPGTRLLVL.

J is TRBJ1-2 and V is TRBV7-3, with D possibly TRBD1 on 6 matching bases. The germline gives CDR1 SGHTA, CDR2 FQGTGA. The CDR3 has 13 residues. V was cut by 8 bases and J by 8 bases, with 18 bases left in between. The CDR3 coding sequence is TGTGCCAGCGGACAATCGCGGGGGCAAGGCTACACCTTC. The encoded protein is CASGQSRGQGYTF.

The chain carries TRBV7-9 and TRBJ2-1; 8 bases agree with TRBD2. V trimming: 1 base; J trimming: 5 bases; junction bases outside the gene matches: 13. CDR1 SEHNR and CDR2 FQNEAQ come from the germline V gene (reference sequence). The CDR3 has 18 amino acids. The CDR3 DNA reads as TGTGCCAGCAGCTTAGTTGCGGGGGGTACTGGGGTTCACAATGAGCAGTTCTTC. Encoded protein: CASSLVAGGTGVHNEQFF. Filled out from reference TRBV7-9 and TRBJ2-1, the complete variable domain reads DTGVSQNPRHKITKRGQNVTFRCDPISEHNRLYWYRQTLGQGPEFLTYFQNEAQLEKSRLLSDRFSAERPKGSFSTLEIQRTEQGDSAMYLCASSLVAGGTGVHNEQFFGPGTRLTVL.

The DNA for the CDR3 is TGCGCCAGCAGCTCTGAATTGCTCGGAGACACAGATACGCAGTATTTT. Amino acids: CASSSELLGDTDTQYF. This chain links TRBV5-1 with TRBJ2-3, with D unclear. V was shortened by 3 bases and J by 2 bases, with 16 bases between the two germline ends. Germline V gene data show CDR1 as SGHRS and CDR2 as YFSETQ. This CDR3 is built from 16 residues.

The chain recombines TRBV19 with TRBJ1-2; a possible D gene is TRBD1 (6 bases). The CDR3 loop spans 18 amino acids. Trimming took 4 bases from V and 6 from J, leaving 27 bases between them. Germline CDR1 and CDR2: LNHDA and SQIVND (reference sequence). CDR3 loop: CASSTEGGETWRGHGYTF. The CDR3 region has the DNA TGTGCCAGTAGTACAGAGGGGGGGGAAACGTGGAGGGGCCATGGCTACACCTTC.

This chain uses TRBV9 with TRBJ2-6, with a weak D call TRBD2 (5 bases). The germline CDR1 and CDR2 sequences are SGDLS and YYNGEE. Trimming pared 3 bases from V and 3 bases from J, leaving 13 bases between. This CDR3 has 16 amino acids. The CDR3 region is CASSGQLDIGANVLTF. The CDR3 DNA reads TGTGCCAGCAGCGGTCAACTAGACATTGGGGCCAACGTCCTGACTTTC.

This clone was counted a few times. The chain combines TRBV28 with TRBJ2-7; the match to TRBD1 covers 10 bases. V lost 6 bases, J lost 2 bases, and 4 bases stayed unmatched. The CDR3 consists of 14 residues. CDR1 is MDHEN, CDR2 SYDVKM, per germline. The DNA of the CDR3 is TGTGCCAGCAGCCGGACAGGGGGAGCCTACGAGCAGTACTTC. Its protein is CASSRTGGAYEQYF.

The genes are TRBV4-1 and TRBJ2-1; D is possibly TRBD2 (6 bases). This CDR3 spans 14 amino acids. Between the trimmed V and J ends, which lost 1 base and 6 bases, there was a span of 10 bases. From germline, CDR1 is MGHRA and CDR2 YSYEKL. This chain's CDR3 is CASSQGRRVNEQFF. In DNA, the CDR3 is TGCGCCAGCAGCCAAGGTCGGAGGGTCAATGAGCAGTTCTTC.

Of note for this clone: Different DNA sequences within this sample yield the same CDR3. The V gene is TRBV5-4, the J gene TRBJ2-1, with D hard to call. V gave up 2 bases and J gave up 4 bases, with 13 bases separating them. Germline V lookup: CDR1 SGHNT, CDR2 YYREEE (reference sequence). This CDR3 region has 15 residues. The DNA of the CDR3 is TGTGCCAGCAGCTTATCCGGGTCTCAATACAATGAGCAGTTCTTC. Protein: CASSLSGSQYNEQFF.

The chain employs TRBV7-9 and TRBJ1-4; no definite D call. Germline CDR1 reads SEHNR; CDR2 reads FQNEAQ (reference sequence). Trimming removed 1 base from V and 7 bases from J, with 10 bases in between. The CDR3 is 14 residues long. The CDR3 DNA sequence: TGTGCCAGCAGCTTAGTCAACTATGGTGAAAAACTGTTTTTT. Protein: CASSLVNYGEKLFF. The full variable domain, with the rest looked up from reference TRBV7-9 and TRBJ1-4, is DTGVSQNPRHKITKRGQNVTFRCDPISEHNRLYWYRQTLGQGPEFLTYFQNEAQLEKSRLLSDRFSAERPKGSFSTLEIQRTEQGDSAMYLCASSLVNYGEKLFFGSGTQLSVL.

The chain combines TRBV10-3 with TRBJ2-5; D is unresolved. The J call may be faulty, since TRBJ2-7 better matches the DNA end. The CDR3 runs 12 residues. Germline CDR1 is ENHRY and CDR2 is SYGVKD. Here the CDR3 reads CAIGVHSYEQYF. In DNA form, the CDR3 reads TGTGCCATCGGTGTGCACTCCTACGAGCAGTACTTC.

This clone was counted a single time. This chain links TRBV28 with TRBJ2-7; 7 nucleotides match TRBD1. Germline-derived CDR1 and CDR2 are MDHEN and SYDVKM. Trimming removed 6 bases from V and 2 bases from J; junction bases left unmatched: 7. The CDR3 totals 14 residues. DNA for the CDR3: TGTGCCAGCAGCACCGACAGGGCCACCTACGAGCAGTACTTC. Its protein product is CASSTDRATYEQYF. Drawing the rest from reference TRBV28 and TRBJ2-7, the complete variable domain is DVKVTQSSRYLVKRTGEKVFLECVQDMDHENMFWYRQDPGLGLRLIYFSYDVKMKEKGDIPEGYSVSREKKERFSLILESASTNQTSMYLCASSTDRATYEQYFGPGTRLTVT.

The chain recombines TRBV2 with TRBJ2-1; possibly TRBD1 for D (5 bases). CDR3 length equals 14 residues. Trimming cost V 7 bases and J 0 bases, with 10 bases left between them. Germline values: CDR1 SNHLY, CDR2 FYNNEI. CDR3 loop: CASTDRYSYNEQFF. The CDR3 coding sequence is TGTGCCAGCACAGACAGATACTCCTACAATGAGCAGTTCTTC.

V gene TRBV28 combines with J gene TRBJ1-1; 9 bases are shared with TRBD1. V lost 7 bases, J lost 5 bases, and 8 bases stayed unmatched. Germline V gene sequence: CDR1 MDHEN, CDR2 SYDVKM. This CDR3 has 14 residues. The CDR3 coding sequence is TGTGCCAGCACCTTTCCAGGGACAGGGACTGAAGCTTTCTTT. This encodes CASTFPGTGTEAFF.

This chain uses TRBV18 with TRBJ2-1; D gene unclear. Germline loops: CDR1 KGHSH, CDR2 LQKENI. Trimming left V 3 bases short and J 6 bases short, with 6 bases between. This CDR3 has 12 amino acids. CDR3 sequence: CASSPLFNEQFF. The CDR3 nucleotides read TGTGCCAGCTCACCCTTGTTCAATGAGCAGTTCTTC. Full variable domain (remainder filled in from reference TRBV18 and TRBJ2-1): NAGVMQNPRHLVRRRGQEARLRCSPMKGHSHVYWYRQLPEEGLKFMVYLQKENIIDESGMPKERFSAEFPKEGPSILRIQQVVRGDSAAYFCASSPLFNEQFFGPGTRLTVL.

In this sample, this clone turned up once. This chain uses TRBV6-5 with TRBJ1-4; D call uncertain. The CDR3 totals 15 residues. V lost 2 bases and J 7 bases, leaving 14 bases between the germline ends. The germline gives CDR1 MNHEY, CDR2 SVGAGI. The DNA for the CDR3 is TGTGCCAGCAGTTACCAACCAGACTTGGGTGAAAAACTGTTTTTT. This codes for CASSYQPDLGEKLFF.

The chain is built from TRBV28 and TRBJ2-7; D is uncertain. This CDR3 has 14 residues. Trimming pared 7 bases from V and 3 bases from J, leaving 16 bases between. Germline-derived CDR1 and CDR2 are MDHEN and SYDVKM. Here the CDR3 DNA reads TGTGCCAGCAATCCCGGGTCCTCCTACTACGAGCAGTACTTC. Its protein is CASNPGSSYYEQYF.

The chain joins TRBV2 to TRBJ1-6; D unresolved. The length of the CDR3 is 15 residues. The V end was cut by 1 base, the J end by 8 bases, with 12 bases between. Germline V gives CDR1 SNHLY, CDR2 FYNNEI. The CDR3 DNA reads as TGTGCCAGCAGTGAAGGTTCTGGCAGGCATTCACCCCTCCACTTT. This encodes CASSEGSGRHSPLHF.